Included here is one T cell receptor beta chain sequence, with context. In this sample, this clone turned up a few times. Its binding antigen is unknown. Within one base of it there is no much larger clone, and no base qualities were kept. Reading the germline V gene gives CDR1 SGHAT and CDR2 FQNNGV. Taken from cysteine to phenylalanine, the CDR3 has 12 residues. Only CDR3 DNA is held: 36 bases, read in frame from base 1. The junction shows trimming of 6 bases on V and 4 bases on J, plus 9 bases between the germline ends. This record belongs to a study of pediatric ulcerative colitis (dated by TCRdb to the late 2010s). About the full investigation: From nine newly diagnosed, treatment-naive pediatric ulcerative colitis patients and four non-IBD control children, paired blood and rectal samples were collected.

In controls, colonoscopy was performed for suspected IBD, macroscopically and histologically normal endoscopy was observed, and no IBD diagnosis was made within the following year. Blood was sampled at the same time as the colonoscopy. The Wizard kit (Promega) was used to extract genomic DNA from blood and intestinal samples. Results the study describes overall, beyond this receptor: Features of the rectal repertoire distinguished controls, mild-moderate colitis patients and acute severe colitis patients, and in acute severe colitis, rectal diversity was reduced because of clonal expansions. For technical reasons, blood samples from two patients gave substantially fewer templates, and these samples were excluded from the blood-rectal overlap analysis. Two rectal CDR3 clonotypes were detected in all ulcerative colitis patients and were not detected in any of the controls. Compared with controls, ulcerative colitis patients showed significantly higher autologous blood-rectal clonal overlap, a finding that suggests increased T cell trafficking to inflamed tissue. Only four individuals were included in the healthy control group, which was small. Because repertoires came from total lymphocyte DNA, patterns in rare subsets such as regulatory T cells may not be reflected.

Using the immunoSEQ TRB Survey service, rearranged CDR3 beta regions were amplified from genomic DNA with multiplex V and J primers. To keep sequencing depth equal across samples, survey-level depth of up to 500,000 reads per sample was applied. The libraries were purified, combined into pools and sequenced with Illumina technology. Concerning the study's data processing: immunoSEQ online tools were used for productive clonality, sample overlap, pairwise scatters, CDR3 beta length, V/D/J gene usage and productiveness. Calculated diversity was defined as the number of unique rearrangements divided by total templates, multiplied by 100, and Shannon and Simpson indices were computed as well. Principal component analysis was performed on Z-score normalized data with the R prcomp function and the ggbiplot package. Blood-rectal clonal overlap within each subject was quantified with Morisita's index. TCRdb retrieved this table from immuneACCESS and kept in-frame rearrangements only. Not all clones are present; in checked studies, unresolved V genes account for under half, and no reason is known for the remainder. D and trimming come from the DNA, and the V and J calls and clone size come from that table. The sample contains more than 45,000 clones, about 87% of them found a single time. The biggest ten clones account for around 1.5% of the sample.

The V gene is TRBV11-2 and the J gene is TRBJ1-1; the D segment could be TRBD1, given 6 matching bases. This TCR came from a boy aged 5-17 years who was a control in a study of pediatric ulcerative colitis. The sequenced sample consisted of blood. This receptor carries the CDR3 CASSTGSTEAFF. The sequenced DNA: TGTGCCAGCAGTACAGGGAGCACTGAAGCTTTCTTT.